The clone carrying this T cell receptor beta chain was observed once. The sample belongs to a study of CDR3 diversity in severe acne. TCRdb reprocessed the PCR reads via MiXCR and lists one record per CDR3 protein. This table has roughly 81,000 distinct CDR3 sequences, roughly 52% appearing once. Germline-derived CDR1 and CDR2 are MGHRA and YSYEKL. The CDR3 covers 16 residues. V lost 2 bases, J lost 5 bases, and 16 bases lay in between. The chain couples TRBV4-1 to TRBJ1-5, with D possibly matching TRBD1 (5 bases). Sequenced input: blood. The origin of this receptor is a male donor in good health, serving as a control. In DNA, the CDR3 is TGCGCCAGCAGCCAATCAACCGGGACTGACTATCAGCCCCAGCATTTT. Its protein product is CASSQSTGTDYQPQHF.